This is a list of T cell receptor beta chains from one sample in a study of blood T cell repertoires in COVID-19. Method: immunoSEQ multiplex PCR; TCRdb's copy keeps in-frame clones and lacks some. Here the sample spans 130,000 to 150,000 clones, approximately 90% being singletons. Sequencing was performed on peripheral blood. The source of these receptors is a woman aged 60 to 75 with active COVID-19. Each CDR3 is given with its conserved first and last residue. The D gene is left open where the match is weak. Clone size appears in some rows only: once, few, many, or a class for an expanded clone.

j_gene | abundance | v_gene | len | d_gene | CDR3nt | CDR3aa
TRBJ2-7 | NA | TRBV25-1 | 14 | TRBD1 | TGTGCCAGCAGTGCCGGGACAGGGTTAGACGAGCAGTACTTC | CASSAGTGLDEQYF
TRBJ1-2 | NA | TRBV4-2 | 14 | TRBD1 | TGTGCCAGCAGCCAAGGACGACAGGGTGATGGCTACACCTTC | CASSQGRQGDGYTF
TRBJ2-7 | NA | TRBV14 | 11 | NA | TGTGCCAGCAGCCAAGCCGGAGGGCAGTACTTC | CASSQAGGQYF
TRBJ1-6 | NA | TRBV27 | 14 | TRBD1 | TGTGCCAGCTGGGACAGCTCCTATAATTCACCCCTCCACTTT | CASWDSSYNSPLHF
TRBJ1-2 | NA | TRBV10-3 | 13 | TRBD1 | TGTGCCATCAGTACCGGGACAGCCAATGGCTACACCTTC | CAISTGTANGYTF
TRBJ2-1 | NA | TRBV4-2 | 17 | TRBD1 | TGTGCCAGCAGCCAAGAGGCCGGGACAGGGGGTGGTACCAGGCAGTTCTTC | CASSQEAGTGGGTRQFF
TRBJ2-1 | NA | TRBV24-1 | 18 | TRBD2 | TGTGCCACCAGTGATTTGAGTTTGACTAGCGGGAGCTACAATGAGCAGTTCTTC | CATSDLSLTSGSYNEQFF
TRBJ1-5 | few | TRBV30 | 13 | NA | TGTGCCTGGAACCAGGGTCAAAATCAGCCCCAGCATTTT | CAWNQGQNQPQHF
TRBJ2-2 | NA | TRBV19 | 18 | TRBD2 | TGTGCCAGTAGTTTTGGACTAGCGGGAGGGAGGAACACCGGGGAGCTGTTTTTT | CASSFGLAGGRNTGELFF
TRBJ2-1 | NA | TRBV10-1 | 14 | TRBD2 | TGCGCCAGCAGTTTAGCGGGCCCGACCAATGAGCAGTTCTTC | CASSLAGPTNEQFF
TRBJ2-6 | NA | TRBV4-1 | 14 | NA | TGCGCCAGCAGCCAAGGTTCATGGGCCAACGTCCTGACTTTC | CASSQGSWANVLTF